The 7 T cell receptor beta chains below come from one sample, sequenced in a study of blood T cell repertoires in COVID-19. TCRdb's copy holds only in-frame clones and misses some; the assay was immunoSEQ multiplex PCR. This sample has 50,000 to 70,000 clones, with 84% found just once. The source material was peripheral blood. The receptors were gathered from a woman aged 60 to 75 with acute or convalescent COVID-19.

The chain couples TRBV29-1 to TRBJ1-1; no reliable D call. The CDR3 sequence is 13 residues long. V was shortened by 6 bases and J by 3 bases, with 14 bases between the two germline ends. The germline CDR1 and CDR2 sequences are SQVTM and ANQGSEA. The CDR3: CSVTGHMDTEAFF. The CDR3 DNA follows: TGCAGCGTAACCGGTCATATGGACACTGAAGCTTTCTTT.

The chain recombines TRBV11-2 with TRBJ2-3; 7 bases fit TRBD1. In germline, CDR1 is SGHAT, CDR2 FQNNGV. V dropped 0 bases and J dropped 3; count of bases not matched to a gene: 3. The CDR3 runs 15 residues. The CDR3 loop is CASSLDRGQTDTQYF. For the CDR3, the DNA is TGTGCCAGCAGCTTAGATAGGGGACAGACAGATACGCAGTATTTT.

The V gene is TRBV10-2, the J gene TRBJ2-1; TRBD1 aligns across 9 bases. Germline V gene sequence: CDR1 WSHSY, CDR2 SAAADI. This CDR3 spans 13 amino acids. J gave up 8 bases and V 8 bases, and 7 bases lay outside the gene matches. The CDR3 region has the DNA TGCGCCAGCCGGCCGGGACAGGGACATGAGCAGTTCTTC. Translation: CASRPGQGHEQFF.

This clone came up once. The chain links TRBV6-5 to TRBJ1-5, with D possibly matching TRBD1 (5 bases). Per germline, CDR1 MNHEY and CDR2 SVGAGI. Between the trimmed V and J ends, which lost 3 bases and 6 bases, there was a span of 15 bases. The CDR3 totals 15 residues. Written as DNA, the CDR3 is TGTGCCAGCAGTTATTTAGGCAGGGAAGGTCAGCCCCAGCATTTT. Translated, it gives CASSYLGREGQPQHF.

The J gene is TRBJ2-7, the V gene TRBV4-1, with a tentative D call TRBD1 (5 bases). Germline-derived CDR1 and CDR2 are MGHRA and YSYEKL. The V end was cut by 4 bases, the J end by 3 bases, with 13 bases between. CDR3 length: 14 amino acids. The CDR3 region has the DNA TGCGCCAGCAGCCCCCAGGACAATTTCTACGAGCAGTACTTC. Amino acids: CASSPQDNFYEQYF.

The chain carries TRBV6-1 and TRBJ1-4, with 8 positions matching TRBD1. CDR1 MNHNS and CDR2 SASEGT come from the germline V gene. The ends lost 0 bases at V and 14 bases at J; junction bases unmatched: 8. The CDR3 totals 14 residues. In DNA form, the CDR3 reads TGTGCCAGCAGTGAAGCGACCGGACAGGGAAAGCTGTTTTTT. Translating gives CASSEATGQGKLFF.

The chain joins TRBV5-1 to TRBJ1-1; unclear D gene. CDR3 length: 15 amino acids. Trimming took off 0 bases at V and 0 bases at J, with 9 bases between the two ends. Germline V lookup: CDR1 SGHRS, CDR2 YFSETQ. Here the CDR3 DNA reads TGCGCCAGCAGCTTGGCAGCAGGAATGAACACTGAAGCTTTCTTT. Translation: CASSLAAGMNTEAFF.